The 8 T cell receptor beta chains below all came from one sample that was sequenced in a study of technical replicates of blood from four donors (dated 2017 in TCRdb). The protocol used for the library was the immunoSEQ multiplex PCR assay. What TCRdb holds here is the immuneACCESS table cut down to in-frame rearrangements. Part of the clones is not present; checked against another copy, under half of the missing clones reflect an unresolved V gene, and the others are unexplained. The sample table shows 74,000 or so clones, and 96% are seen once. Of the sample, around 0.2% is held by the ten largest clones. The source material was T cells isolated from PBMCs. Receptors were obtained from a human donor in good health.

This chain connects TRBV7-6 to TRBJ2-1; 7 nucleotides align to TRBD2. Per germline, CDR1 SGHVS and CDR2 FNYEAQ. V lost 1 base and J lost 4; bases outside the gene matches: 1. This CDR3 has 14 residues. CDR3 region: CASSLGGGYNEQFF. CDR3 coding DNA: TGTGCCAGCAGCTTAGGCGGGGGATACAATGAGCAGTTCTTC.

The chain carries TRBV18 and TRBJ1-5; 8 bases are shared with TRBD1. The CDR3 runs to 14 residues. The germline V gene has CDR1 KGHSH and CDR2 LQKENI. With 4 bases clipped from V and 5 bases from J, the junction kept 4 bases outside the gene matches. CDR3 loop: CASSRQGRDQPQHF. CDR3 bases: TGTGCCAGCTCACGACAGGGGAGAGATCAGCCCCAGCATTTT.

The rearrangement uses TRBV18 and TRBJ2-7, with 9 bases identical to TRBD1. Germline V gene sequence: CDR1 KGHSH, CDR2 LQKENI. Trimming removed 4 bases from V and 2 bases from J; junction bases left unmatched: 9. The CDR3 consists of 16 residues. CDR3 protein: CASSLYRDRAAYEQYF. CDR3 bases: TGTGCCAGCTCACTTTACCGGGACAGGGCCGCCTACGAGCAGTACTTC.

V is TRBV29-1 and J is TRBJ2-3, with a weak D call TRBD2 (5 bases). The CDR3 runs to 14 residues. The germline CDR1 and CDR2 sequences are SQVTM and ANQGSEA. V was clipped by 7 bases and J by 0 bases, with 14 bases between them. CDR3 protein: CSARYSASTDTQYF. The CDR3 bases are TGCAGCGCCCGTTATAGCGCTAGCACAGATACGCAGTATTTT.

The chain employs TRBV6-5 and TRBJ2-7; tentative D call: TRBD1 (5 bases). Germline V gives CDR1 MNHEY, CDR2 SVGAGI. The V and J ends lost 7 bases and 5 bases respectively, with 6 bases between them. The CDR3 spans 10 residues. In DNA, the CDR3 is TGTGCCAGCATAGGGGACGAGCAGTACTTC. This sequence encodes CASIGDEQYF.

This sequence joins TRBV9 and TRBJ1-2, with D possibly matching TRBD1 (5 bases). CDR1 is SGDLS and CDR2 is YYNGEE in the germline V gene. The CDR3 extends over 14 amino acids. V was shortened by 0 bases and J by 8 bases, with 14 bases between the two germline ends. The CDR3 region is CASSVVGGSGGYTF. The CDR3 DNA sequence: TGTGCCAGCAGCGTAGTCGGGGGGTCGGGAGGCTACACCTTC.

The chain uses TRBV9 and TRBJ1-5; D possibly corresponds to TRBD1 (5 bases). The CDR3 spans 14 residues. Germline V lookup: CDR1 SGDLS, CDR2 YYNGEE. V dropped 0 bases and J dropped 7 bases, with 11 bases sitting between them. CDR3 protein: CASSVEPQGQPQHF. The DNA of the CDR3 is TGTGCCAGCAGCGTAGAACCGCAGGGCCAGCCCCAGCATTTT. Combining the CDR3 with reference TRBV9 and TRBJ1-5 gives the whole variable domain DSGVTQTPKHLITATGQRVTLRCSPRSGDLSVYWYQQSLDQGLQFLIQYYNGEERAKGNILERFSAQQFPDLHSELNLSSLELGDSALYFCASSVEPQGQPQHFGDGTRLSIL.

The CDR3 DNA is TGTGCCAGCAGTTCCCTAGCGGGGGTTGAGGAGCAGTACTTC. This encodes CASSSLAGVEEQYF. V gene TRBV5-4 combines with J gene TRBJ2-7, with 10 bases identical to TRBD2. The V and J ends lost 5 bases and 7 bases, in that order; junction bases with no gene match: 9. The CDR3 has 14 residues. Germline V gene sequence: CDR1 SGHNT, CDR2 YYREEE (reference sequence).